This T cell receptor beta chain was captured in a study of blood T cell repertoires in COVID-19. Study in general: Samples of COVID-19 (acute and convalescent) were obtained from the United States, Italy and Spain. T cells, B-cell-depleted T cells, or PBMCs supplied cDNA or gDNA.

CDR1 is SGHRS, CDR2 YFSETQ, per germline. CDR3 length equals 15 residues. V gave up 0 bases and J gave up 1 base, with 10 bases separating them. As handled by the study authors: It was from reference gene primer amplification that nucleated cell counts were estimated. Method: immunoSEQ multiplex PCR; TCRdb's copy keeps in-frame clones and lacks some. That table furnishes V, J and clone size, whereas the DNA furnished D and trimming. The sample has hundreds of thousands of clones, 83% seen once. This clone appeared a few times. Material for sequencing was peripheral blood. The chain recombines TRBV5-1 with TRBJ1-1; tentatively, D is TRBD1 (5 bases). The sequence derives from a woman in her forties or fifties who had recovered from COVID-19. The CDR3 DNA is TGCGCCAGCAGCTTGGCCGCTACAGGGAACACTGAAGCTTTCTTT. Translation: CASSLAATGNTEAFF.